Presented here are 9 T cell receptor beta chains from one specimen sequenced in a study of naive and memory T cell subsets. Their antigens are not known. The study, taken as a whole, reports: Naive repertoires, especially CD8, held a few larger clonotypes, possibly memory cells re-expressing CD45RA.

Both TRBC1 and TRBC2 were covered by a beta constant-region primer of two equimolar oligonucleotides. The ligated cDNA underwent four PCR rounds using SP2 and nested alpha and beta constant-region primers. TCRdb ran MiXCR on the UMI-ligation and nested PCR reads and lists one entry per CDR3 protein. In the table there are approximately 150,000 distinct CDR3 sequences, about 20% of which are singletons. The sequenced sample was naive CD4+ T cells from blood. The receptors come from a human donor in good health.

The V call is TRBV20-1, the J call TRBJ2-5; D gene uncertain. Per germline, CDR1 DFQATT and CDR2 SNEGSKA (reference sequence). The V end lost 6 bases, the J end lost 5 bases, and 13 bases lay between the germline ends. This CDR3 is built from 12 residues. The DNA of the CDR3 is TGCAGTGCCCCTGGACGTCGGGAGACCCAGTACTTC. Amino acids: CSAPGRRETQYF.

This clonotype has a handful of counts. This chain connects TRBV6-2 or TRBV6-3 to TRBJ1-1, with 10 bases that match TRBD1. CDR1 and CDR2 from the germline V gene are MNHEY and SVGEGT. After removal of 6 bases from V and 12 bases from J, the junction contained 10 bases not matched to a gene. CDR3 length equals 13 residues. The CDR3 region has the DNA TGTGCCAGCAGACCACCGGGACAGGGGACATCTTTCTTT. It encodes CASRPPGQGTSFF.

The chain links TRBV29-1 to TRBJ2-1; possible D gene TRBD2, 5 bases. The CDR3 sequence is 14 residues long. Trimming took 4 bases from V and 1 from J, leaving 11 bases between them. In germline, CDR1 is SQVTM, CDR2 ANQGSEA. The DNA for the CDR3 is TGCAGCGTTGGCGGCCGAGGGTCCTACAATGAGCAGTTCTTC. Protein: CSVGGRGSYNEQFF.

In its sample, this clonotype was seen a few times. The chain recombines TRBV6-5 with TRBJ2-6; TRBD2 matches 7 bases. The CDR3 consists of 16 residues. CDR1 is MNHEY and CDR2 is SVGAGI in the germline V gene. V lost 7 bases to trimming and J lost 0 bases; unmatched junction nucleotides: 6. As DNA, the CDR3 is TGTGCCAGCAAGGTAGCGGGCTTCTCTGGGGCCAACGTCCTGACTTTC. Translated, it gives CASKVAGFSGANVLTF.

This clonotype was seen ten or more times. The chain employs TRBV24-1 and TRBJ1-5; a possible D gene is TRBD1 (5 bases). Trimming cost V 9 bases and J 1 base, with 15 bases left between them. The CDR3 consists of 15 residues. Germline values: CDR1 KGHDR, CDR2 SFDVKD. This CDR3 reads CATSPGRGSNQPQHF. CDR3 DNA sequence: TGTGCCACCTCACCTGGGCGGGGGAGCAATCAGCCCCAGCATTTT.

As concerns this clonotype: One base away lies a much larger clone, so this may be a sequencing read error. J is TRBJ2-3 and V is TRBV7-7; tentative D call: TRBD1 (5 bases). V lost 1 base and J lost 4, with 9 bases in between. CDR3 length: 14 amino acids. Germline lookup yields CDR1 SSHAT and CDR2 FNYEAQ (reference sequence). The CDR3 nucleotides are TGTGCCAGCAGCTTAGGCAGGGTATCAGATACGCAGTATTTT. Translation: CASSLGRVSDTQYF.

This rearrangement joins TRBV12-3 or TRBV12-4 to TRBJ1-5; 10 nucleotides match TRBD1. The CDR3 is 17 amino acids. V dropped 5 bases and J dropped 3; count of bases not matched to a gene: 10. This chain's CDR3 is CASSHRTGGTFNQPQHF. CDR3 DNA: TGTGCCAGCAGTCACCGGACAGGGGGGACCTTCAATCAGCCCCAGCATTTT.

For the CDR3, the DNA is TGTGCCAGCAGCTTAAGCCGGGCCTGGGCCCTCCAAGAGACCCAGTACTTC. It is translated as CASSLSRAWALQETQYF. J is TRBJ2-5 and V is TRBV7-8; D uncertain. There are 17 residues in the CDR3. Germline assignment: CDR1 SGHVS and CDR2 FQNEAQ. V dropped 2 bases and J dropped 1 base, with 17 bases sitting between them.

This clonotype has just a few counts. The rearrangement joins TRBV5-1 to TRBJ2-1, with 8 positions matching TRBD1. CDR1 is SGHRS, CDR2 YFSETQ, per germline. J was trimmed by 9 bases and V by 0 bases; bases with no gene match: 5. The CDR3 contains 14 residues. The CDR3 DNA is TGCGCCAGCAGCTTGGAAGGGACAGGCATTGAGCAGTTCTTC. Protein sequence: CASSLEGTGIEQFF.